Reported below is one T cell receptor beta chain. In assigning cohorts, the study relied on participant-reported clinical history. This sample is part of a study of blood T cell repertoires in COVID-19. Across the study: Whether acute or convalescent, the COVID-19 samples came from the United States, Italy and Spain. Nucleic acid was either cDNA or gDNA, and it came from T cells, B-cell-depleted T cells, or PBMCs.

This CDR3 contains 13 residues. V was trimmed by 7 bases and J by 2 bases, leaving 11 bases between them. In germline, CDR1 is SNHLY, CDR2 FYNNEI. Per the authors' pipeline: Quantification of nucleated cells was approximated via reference gene primer amplification. Method: immunoSEQ multiplex PCR; TCRdb's copy keeps in-frame clones and lacks some. Clone size and the V and J calls come from that table; the DNA yielded D and trimming. The table includes 190,000 or so clones, 70% to 90% detected once. Sequencing was carried out using PBMCs or T cells enriched from blood (not recorded which). This sequence originates from a man aged 25 to 40 who had recovered from COVID-19. The V and J genes are TRBV2 and TRBJ2-5; D unresolved. This chain's CDR3 is CASIEVRQETQYF. In nucleotides, the CDR3 is TGTGCCAGCATCGAGGTTCGGCAAGAGACCCAGTACTTC.